The 6 T cell receptor beta chains reported below all come from one sample, sequenced in a study of cytomegalovirus exposure and HLA in healthy donors (TCRdb year 2017). Library preparation employed the immunoSEQ multiplex PCR assay. For the multiplex PCR, a mixture combining 60 forward primers for TCR Vbeta segments and 13 reverse primers for TCR Jbeta segments was used. Here the immuneACCESS table is served through TCRdb, limited to in-frame sequences with V and J called. Missing clones are a known gap in these copies; in checked studies unresolved V genes cover under half, and the rest lacks a known reason. In this sample the table shows about 99,000 clones, 60% to 85% of which occur a single time. The ten biggest clones cover 5% to 6% of the sample. The sample was PBMCs. These receptors were obtained from a woman aged 18 to 35 in good health and CMV-seropositive.

The chain links TRBV19 to TRBJ1-1, with D hard to call. The germline V and J ends were trimmed by 1 base and 5 bases, with 8 bases remaining between them. The germline V gene encodes CDR1 LNHDA and CDR2 SQIVND (reference sequence). The CDR3 contains 13 residues. The CDR3 here is CASSIVPGTEAFF. CDR3 DNA: TGTGCCAGTAGTATAGTTCCGGGGACTGAAGCTTTCTTT.

The chain employs TRBV11-3 and TRBJ2-1, with D possibly TRBD1 on 6 matching bases. The CDR3 covers 17 residues. In germline, CDR1 is SGHNT, CDR2 YENEEA. V was cut by 1 base and J by 5 bases, with 18 bases left in between. The CDR3 nucleotides read TGTGCCAGCAGCTTAGGTGGGTGGACAGAGTCCCACAATGAGCAGTTCTTC. The encoded protein is CASSLGGWTESHNEQFF.

This clone came up a few times. V is TRBV2 and J is TRBJ1-4, with 12 bases matching TRBD1. V lost 6 bases to trimming and J lost 7 bases; unmatched junction nucleotides: 3. The V gene's germline CDR1 is SNHLY and CDR2 FYNNEI. The CDR3 has 14 amino acids. The CDR3 sequence is CASRRDRGPEKLFF. CDR3 sequence (DNA): TGTGCCAGCAGGCGGGACAGGGGGCCTGAAAAACTGTTTTTT.

The chain couples TRBV13 to TRBJ2-7, with 9 bases identical to TRBD1. V trimming: 5 bases; J trimming: 4 bases; junction bases outside the gene matches: 12. The CDR3 loop spans 16 amino acids. The V gene's germline CDR1 is PRHDT and CDR2 FYEKMQ (reference sequence). The CDR3 region has the DNA TGTGCCAGCAGCCAGGGGAGCGGGACAGGGTTATACGAGCAGTACTTC. Translated: CASSQGSGTGLYEQYF.

This rearrangement joins TRBV25-1 to TRBJ2-5, with 12 bases lining up with TRBD2. With 3 bases clipped from V and 4 bases from J, the junction kept 6 bases outside the gene matches. The CDR3 has 16 amino acids. Looked up from germline, CDR1 is MGHDK and CDR2 is SYGVNS. The CDR3 region is CASSELAGGPRETQYF. The CDR3 nucleotides read TGTGCCAGCAGTGAGCTAGCGGGAGGGCCTAGAGAGACCCAGTACTTC.

For the CDR3, the DNA is TGTGCCAGCAGCGGACAAACGAACACTGAAGCTTTCTTT. This encodes CASSGQTNTEAFF. The rearrangement links TRBV13 to TRBJ1-1; a possible D gene is TRBD1 (5 bases). The length of the CDR3 is 13 residues. In germline, CDR1 is PRHDT, CDR2 FYEKMQ (reference sequence). With 5 bases removed from V and 1 base from J, the gap between germline ends came to 8 bases. Combining the CDR3 with reference TRBV13 and TRBJ1-1 gives the whole variable domain AAGVIQSPRHLIKEKRETATLKCYPIPRHDTVYWYQQGPGQDPQFLISFYEKMQSDKGSIPDRFSAQQFSDYHSELNMSSLELGDSALYFCASSGQTNTEAFFGQGTRLTVV.